The next 15 T cell receptor beta chains were all read from a single sample in a study of T cell responses to AZD1222 COVID-19 vaccine. TCRdb's copy holds only in-frame clones and misses some; the assay was immunoSEQ multiplex PCR. This table has fewer than 150,000 clones, over 85% appearing once. The sequenced sample was peripheral blood, obtained on day 0 of AZD1222 vaccination. The receptors derive from an adult in good health.

This rearrangement joins TRBV18 to TRBJ2-7, with 11 bases matching TRBD1. Germline V CDR1 and CDR2: KGHSH, LQKENI. The junction had 8 bases not matched to a gene; V was cut back by 1 base and J by 6 bases. This CDR3 comprises 16 residues. The CDR3, as DNA: TGTGCCAGCTCACCACTTCAGGACAGGGGGCGCATCGAGCAGTACTTC. This codes for CASSPLQDRGRIEQYF.

The CDR3 sequence is CATSRATGQGGAGGPYNEQFF. The CDR3 bases are TGTGCCACCAGCAGAGCCACCGGACAGGGAGGAGCGGGAGGGCCGTACAATGAGCAGTTCTTC. The chain has TRBV15 and TRBJ2-1, with 10 bases fitting TRBD2. Germline CDR1 and CDR2: LNHNV and YYDKDF (reference sequence). The V gene end was trimmed by 1 base and the J gene end by 4 bases; junction bases not matched to a gene: 19. CDR3 length equals 21 residues. Full variable domain (remainder filled in from reference TRBV15 and TRBJ2-1): DAMVIQNPRYQVTQFGKPVTLSCSQTLNHNVMYWYQQKSSQAPKLLFHYYDKDFNNEADTPDNFQSRRPNTSFCFLDIRSPGLGDTAMYLCATSRATGQGGAGGPYNEQFFGPGTRLTVL.

The rearrangement links TRBV29-1 to TRBJ1-4; D remains ambiguous. V lost 7 bases and J 8 bases, leaving 20 bases between the germline ends. The CDR3 is made up of 14 amino acids. CDR1 and CDR2 from the germline V gene are SQVTM and ANQGSEA. The CDR3 DNA is TGCAGCGCTACCTTGCGGGGTATAACCGAAAAACTGTTTTTT. It yields the protein CSATLRGITEKLFF.

V gene TRBV6-6 combines with J gene TRBJ2-3; no clear D gene. From germline, CDR1 is MNHNY and CDR2 SVGAGI (reference sequence). CDR3 length: 11 amino acids. V was clipped by 5 bases and J by 2 bases, with 2 bases between them. The CDR3 region is CASSNTDTQYF. The DNA of the CDR3 is TGTGCCAGCAGTAACACAGATACGCAGTATTTT.

V and J are TRBV28 and TRBJ1-1; TRBD1 matches 7 bases. V gave up 3 bases and J gave up 5 bases; unmatched junction bases: 6. The CDR3 totals 14 residues. From germline, CDR1 is MDHEN and CDR2 SYDVKM. The CDR3 region has the DNA TGTGCCAGCAGTTTTTCAGGGGGGTCAACTGAAGCTTTCTTT. It yields the protein CASSFSGGSTEAFF.

The V and J genes are TRBV14 and TRBJ2-5, with D possibly being TRBD1 (5 bases). The CDR3 runs to 15 residues. The germline V gene has CDR1 SGHDN and CDR2 FVKESK. The ends were cut back, 1 base at V and 7 bases at J, with 16 bases in the middle. CDR3 loop: CASSQGGPRAGTQYF. In DNA form, the CDR3 reads TGTGCCAGCAGCCAAGGGGGCCCCAGGGCCGGGACCCAGTACTTC.

This clone has a single count. The V and J genes are TRBV5-1 and TRBJ2-1, with 10 bases lining up with TRBD1. In germline, CDR1 is SGHRS, CDR2 YFSETQ. After removal of 0 bases from V and 7 bases from J, the junction contained 4 bases not matched to a gene. The CDR3 is 15 amino acids. In DNA form, the CDR3 reads TGCGCCAGCAGCTTGGAAGGGACAGGGGAAAATGAGCAGTTCTTC. Translated: CASSLEGTGENEQFF.

The chain couples TRBV6-5 to TRBJ1-2, with D perhaps TRBD1 (6 bases). This CDR3 contains 15 residues. The V end lost 0 bases, the J end lost 3 bases, and 11 bases lay between the germline ends. The germline V gene encodes CDR1 MNHEY and CDR2 SVGAGI. The CDR3 DNA reads TGTGCCAGCAGTTACTCAACCGGGGGCGACTATGGCTACACCTTC. As protein: CASSYSTGGDYGYTF.

The chain combines TRBV24-1 with TRBJ1-1; D uncertain. The CDR3 spans 13 residues. Trimming removed 2 bases from V and 1 base from J, with 4 bases in between. Germline V gene data show CDR1 as KGHDR and CDR2 as SFDVKD. The CDR3 nucleotides read TGTGCCACCAGTGATTCGGCGAACACTGAAGCTTTCTTT. As protein: CATSDSANTEAFF.

For this clone: This same CDR3 is encoded by further DNA sequences in the sample. The chain employs TRBV10-2 and TRBJ1-2, with TRBD1 matching 7 bases. V dropped 4 bases and J dropped 3; count of bases not matched to a gene: 2. Per the germline V gene, CDR1 is WSHSY and CDR2 is SAAADI. The CDR3 runs to 13 residues. In DNA, the CDR3 is TGCGCCAGCAGTGGAACAGGGGACTATGGCTACACCTTC. It yields the protein CASSGTGDYGYTF.

V gene TRBV30 combines with J gene TRBJ1-5; no firm D call. V was shortened by 2 bases and J by 2 bases, with 13 bases between the two germline ends. The CDR3 extends over 15 amino acids. The germline CDR1 and CDR2 sequences are GTSNPN and SVGIG (reference sequence). The CDR3 nucleotides read TGTGCCTGGAGTCCCTCGGGGTCGGGCAATCAGCCCCAGCATTTT. The encoded protein is CAWSPSGSGNQPQHF.

This chain links TRBV11-2 with TRBJ2-2, with 7 positions matching TRBD1. The length of the CDR3 is 15 residues. V lost 5 bases, J lost 4 bases, and 7 bases stayed unmatched. Per germline, CDR1 SGHAT and CDR2 FQNNGV. Written as DNA, the CDR3 is TGTGCCAGCAGCACCCGACAGGGCGTCACCGGGGAGCTGTTTTTT. Amino acid sequence: CASSTRQGVTGELFF.

V usage is TRBV7-9 and J usage is TRBJ1-4; D is uncertain. Trimming left V 3 bases short and J 2 bases short, with 7 bases between. This CDR3 contains 14 residues. CDR1 is SEHNR, CDR2 FQNEAQ, per germline (reference sequence). DNA for the CDR3: TGTGCCAGCAGCTTGGTGTCGACTAATGAAAAACTGTTTTTT. Protein product: CASSLVSTNEKLFF.

The chain recombines TRBV27 with TRBJ2-6; 10 bases map to TRBD1. This CDR3 has 18 residues. Germline CDR1 MNHEY, CDR2 SMNVEV (reference sequence). V was clipped by 9 bases and J by 0 bases; unmatched bases: 11. The CDR3 loop reads CARSEPGQGSSGANVLTF. CDR3 in DNA: TGTGCCAGGAGCGAACCGGGACAGGGGTCCTCTGGGGCCAACGTCCTGACTTTC.

The chain combines TRBV5-1 with TRBJ1-4, with D possibly matching TRBD1 (5 bases). This CDR3 is built from 15 residues. V was shortened by 4 bases and J by 8 bases, with 18 bases between the two germline ends. Germline lookup yields CDR1 SGHRS and CDR2 YFSETQ. Here the CDR3 DNA reads TGCGCCAGCAGCCGCCGGGGGGTAAGAGAGGAAAAACTGTTTTTT. Translation gives CASSRRGVREEKLFF.